This T cell receptor beta chain was profiled in a study of blood T cell repertoires in COVID-19. Overall study context: From T cells, B-cell-depleted T cells, or PBMCs came the material, which was cDNA or gDNA.

This clone was seen a single time. V lost 6 bases, J lost 2 bases, and 11 bases stayed unmatched. This CDR3 is built from 16 residues. Looked up from germline, CDR1 is MNHEY and CDR2 is SMNVEV (reference sequence). Patients at the Seattle site were enrolled during active infection and followed longitudinally. The table came from immunoSEQ multiplex PCR; TCRdb's copy has only in-frame clones and leaves some out. This table holds about 130,000 clones, 75% to 90% found once. The sequence came from a man in his sixties with COVID-19, enrolled during active disease. The sequenced material came from peripheral blood. The V and J genes are TRBV27 and TRBJ1-2, with 8 positions matching TRBD1. The CDR3 coding sequence is TGTGCCAGCAGATTTATCACGGCAGGGGGCAACTATGGCTACACCTTC. Protein sequence: CASRFITAGGNYGYTF.